Listed here are 21 T cell receptor beta chains from one sample, sequenced in a study of CD8 T cells in ankylosing spondylitis. MiXCR was run by TCRdb on the 5' RACE reads, yielding one entry per CDR3 protein. The sample yields about 200,000 distinct CDR3 sequences, about 26% seen once. Sequencing was performed on blood, either unsorted or a sorted T cell fraction (not recorded which). The receptors originated from a male donor with ankylosing spondylitis or in good health (not recorded which).

Many counts were recorded for this clonotype. J is TRBJ1-5 and V is TRBV27; TRBD1 matches 9 bases. With 6 bases clipped from V and 4 bases from J, the junction kept 4 bases outside the gene matches. Germline lookup yields CDR1 MNHEY and CDR2 SMNVEV (reference sequence). This CDR3 is built from 14 residues. DNA of the CDR3: TGTGCCAGCAGCCCGGGACAGGGTAATCAGCCCCAGCATTTT. Translating it yields CASSPGQGNQPQHF.

This clonotype was recorded at least ten times. V is TRBV5-1 and J is TRBJ1-1, with D possibly matching TRBD1 (5 bases). The CDR3 covers 14 residues. V was trimmed by 2 bases and J by 4 bases, leaving 12 bases between them. The germline CDR1 and CDR2 sequences are SGHRS and YFSETQ. The CDR3 is CASSFGDVGTEAFF. The CDR3, as DNA: TGCGCCAGCAGCTTTGGGGACGTTGGCACTGAAGCTTTCTTT.

The chain employs TRBV28 and TRBJ1-4; D is uncertain. The CDR3 is made up of 11 amino acids. V lost 5 bases and J 4 bases, leaving 2 bases between the germline ends. CDR1 and CDR2 from the germline V gene are MDHEN and SYDVKM. The DNA of the CDR3 is TGTGCCAGCAGTAGTAATGAAAAACTGTTTTTT. Its translation is CASSSNEKLFF.

At least ten counts were recorded for this clonotype. V and J are TRBV20-1 and TRBJ2-1; D remains ambiguous. This CDR3 is built from 12 residues. The germline V gene encodes CDR1 DFQATT and CDR2 SNEGSKA (reference sequence). With 5 bases removed from V and 9 bases from J, the gap between germline ends came to 14 bases. CDR3 in DNA: TGCAGTGCTTACAAGAGAGAGTCTGAGCAGTTCTTC. Its translation is CSAYKRESEQFF.

The chain couples TRBV5-5 to TRBJ2-7; D not resolved. V dropped 1 base and J dropped 3 bases, with 14 bases sitting between them. This CDR3 is 15 amino acids long. From germline, CDR1 is SGHKS and CDR2 YYEKEE (reference sequence). This chain's CDR3 is CASSLPGMGGYEQYF. CDR3 in DNA: TGTGCCAGCAGCTTGCCCGGAATGGGTGGCTACGAGCAGTACTTC.

In this sample, this clonotype turned up many times. The V call is TRBV6-5, the J call TRBJ1-4; D is ambiguous. The germline V and J ends were trimmed by 5 bases and 8 bases, with 12 bases remaining between them. Germline loops: CDR1 MNHEY, CDR2 SVGAGI. The CDR3 has 13 residues. The CDR3: CASSPRSGEKLFF. The CDR3 bases are TGTGCCAGCAGTCCCCGGTCCGGGGAAAAACTGTTTTTT.

Ten or more counts support this clonotype. The chain joins TRBV6-2 or TRBV6-3 to TRBJ2-7; D is perhaps TRBD2 (5 bases). Per germline, CDR1 MNHEY and CDR2 SVGEGT. This CDR3 comprises 15 residues. Trimming took off 4 bases at V and 4 bases at J, with 17 bases between the two ends. The CDR3 region is CASSSRRGSFYEQYF. The CDR3 DNA reads as TGTGCCAGCAGTTCCCGGCGAGGGAGCTTTTACGAGCAGTACTTC.

The V gene is TRBV27, the J gene TRBJ2-6, with 8 bases that match TRBD1. CDR1 is MNHEY and CDR2 is SMNVEV in the germline V gene (reference sequence). The CDR3 is 19 amino acids. Germline trimming cut 4 bases from V and 4 bases from J; bases unmatched to any gene: 15. CDR3: CASSSLLSRTGFGANVLTF. DNA of the CDR3: TGTGCCAGCAGTTCACTGTTGTCGAGGACAGGGTTCGGGGCCAACGTCCTGACTTTC.

This clonotype occurred many times. The chain employs TRBV5-1 and TRBJ1-4, with 8 positions matching TRBD1. The CDR3 extends over 15 amino acids. With 3 bases clipped from V and 8 bases from J, the junction kept 9 bases outside the gene matches. Germline loops: CDR1 SGHRS, CDR2 YFSETQ. DNA of the CDR3: TGCGCCAGCAGCTCCGTGGGGACAGGAGGGGAAAAACTGTTTTTT. Translating it yields CASSSVGTGGEKLFF.

This clonotype was counted at least ten times. The genes are TRBV5-1 and TRBJ2-2, with D uncertain. Trimming took 4 bases from V and 4 from J, leaving 5 bases between them. This CDR3 is built from 12 residues. Germline lookup yields CDR1 SGHRS and CDR2 YFSETQ. CDR3 loop: CASSRVTGELFF. CDR3 nucleotides: TGCGCCAGCAGCCGCGTCACCGGGGAGCTGTTTTTT.

This clonotype showed up just a few times. V gene TRBV20-1 combines with J gene TRBJ2-3; the match to TRBD1 covers 7 bases. This CDR3 comprises 16 residues. Losses at the gene ends were 2 bases for V and 7 bases for J; bases not matched to a gene: 15. Germline V CDR1 and CDR2: DFQATT, SNEGSKA (reference sequence). The DNA for the CDR3 is TGCAGTGCTAGAATCCCCTCCGGGGCAGGGGGAAATACGCAGTATTTT. It codes for CSARIPSGAGGNTQYF.

The V call is TRBV6-5, the J call TRBJ2-5, with 8 bases matching TRBD2. CDR3 length equals 14 residues. Trimming at V came to 2 bases and at J to 5 bases, leaving 4 bases not matched to a gene. CDR1 and CDR2 from the germline V gene are MNHEY and SVGAGI. The CDR3 loop reads CASSYREGKETQYF. The CDR3 bases are TGTGCCAGCAGTTACCGGGAGGGGAAGGAGACCCAGTACTTC.

V gene TRBV12-3 or TRBV12-4 combines with J gene TRBJ2-2; TRBD1 aligns across 8 bases. The CDR3 length is 14 residues. The junction had 7 bases not matched to a gene; V was cut back by 6 bases and J by 7 bases. The CDR3 loop reads CASRLDRAGGELFF. DNA of the CDR3: TGTGCCAGCAGGCTGGACAGGGCGGGCGGGGAGCTGTTTTTT.

In its sample, this clonotype was seen many times. The V call is TRBV5-1, the J call TRBJ2-3; D uncertain. Germline values: CDR1 SGHRS, CDR2 YFSETQ. V lost 0 bases to trimming and J lost 2 bases, with 10 bases between them. The CDR3 runs 15 residues. CDR3 loop: CASSLESADTDTQYF. In nucleotides, the CDR3 is TGCGCCAGCAGCTTGGAGTCGGCGGACACAGATACGCAGTATTTT. Supplemented by reference TRBV5-1 and TRBJ2-3, the full variable domain reads KAGVTQTPRYLIKTRGQQVTLSCSPISGHRSVSWYQQTPGQGLQFLFEYFSETQRNKGNFPGRFSGRQFSNSRSEMNVSTLELGDSALYLCASSLESADTDTQYFGPGTRLTVL.

A remark on this clonotype: Just one base apart from a much larger clone, this may be a read error. The chain's CDR3 is CDSSKINEDRLNTGELFF. CDR3 coding DNA: TGTGACAGCAGCAAAATTAACGAAGACAGGCTGAACACCGGGGAGCTGTTTTTT. The chain has TRBV21-1 and TRBJ2-2; no check of the table's D call, TRBD1, against the DNA was made. TRBV21-1 is assigned pseudogene status. CDR3 size: 18 residues.

This clonotype was recorded many times. The J gene is TRBJ2-7, the V gene TRBV27, with 7 bases identical to TRBD2. The CDR3 is made up of 15 amino acids. V shed 4 bases and J 2 bases; nucleotides not matched to a gene: 8. CDR1 and CDR2 (germline): MNHEY, SMNVEV (reference sequence). The CDR3 DNA sequence: TGTGCCAGCAGTTCCACCGGGGGGACCACCTACGAGCAGTACTTC. It is translated as CASSSTGGTTYEQYF.

Worth noting for this clonotype: This may be a read error, as it is one base from a much larger clone. The rearrangement joins TRBV20-1 to TRBJ1-4; perhaps TRBD1 as D (5 bases). The germline V gene has CDR1 DFQATT and CDR2 SNEGSKA (reference sequence). The CDR3 is 13 residues long. The DNA of the CDR3 is TGCAGTGCTAGGGGGCTTACTAATAAAAAACTGTTTTTT. Translated, it gives CSARGLTNKKLFF.

This clonotype came up many times. DNA for the CDR3: TGCAGTGCTAGAGCCAACCCTAAACGTGGGACAGAAGCTTTCTTT. Its translation: CSARANPKRGTEAFF. The rearrangement joins TRBV20-1 to TRBJ1-1, with D possibly matching TRBD1 (6 bases). CDR1 and CDR2 from the germline V gene are DFQATT and SNEGSKA (reference sequence). The V and J ends lost 1 base and 8 bases respectively, with 20 bases between them. The CDR3 runs 15 residues.

This clonotype was recorded only once. The rearrangement joins TRBV12-3 or TRBV12-4 to TRBJ1-5; 8 nucleotides agree with TRBD1. With 6 bases clipped from V and 2 bases from J, the junction kept 6 bases outside the gene matches. The CDR3 is made up of 15 amino acids. CDR3 residues: CASSDRGRGNQPQHF. In nucleotides, the CDR3 is TGTGCCAGCAGCGACAGGGGCCGTGGCAATCAGCCCCAGCATTTT.

The chain has TRBV12-3 or TRBV12-4 and TRBJ1-5; D remains ambiguous. The CDR3 has 13 residues. V lost 3 bases, J lost 6 bases, and 9 bases lay in between. The CDR3 sequence: CASSFSIGQPQHF. The CDR3 DNA sequence: TGTGCCAGCAGTTTCTCAATTGGTCAGCCCCAGCATTTT.

V usage is TRBV6-1 and J usage is TRBJ2-1, with TRBD2 matching 12 bases. This CDR3 comprises 14 residues. Germline CDR1 and CDR2: MNHNS and SASEGT. V trimming: 5 bases; J trimming: 6 bases; junction bases outside the gene matches: 2. The CDR3 sequence: CASSRLAGANEQFF. Here the CDR3 DNA reads TGTGCCAGCAGTCGACTAGCGGGGGCCAATGAGCAGTTCTTC.